This TCR beta chain came from a study of blood T cells in healthy people across ages. The use of a sample-barcoded 5' primer and a J-beta primer mix characterized a second PCR of about 7 to 12 cycles. TCRdb fed the 5' RACE reads into MiXCR, producing one record per CDR3 protein. This table has 800,000 to 950,000 distinct CDR3 sequences, almost 30% appearing once. Study-wide findings and caveats: Diversity estimates drawn from one million T cells were deemed underestimates.

This clonotype appeared a few times. Its cognate antigen is unknown. The CDR3 runs to 15 residues. V gave up 4 bases and J gave up 11 bases, with 23 bases separating them. Germline V CDR1 and CDR2: LGHDT, YNNKEL (reference sequence). This same sample was also part of a study on T cells of mothers and their children. That study reports: Samples were provided by three healthy Caucasian mothers and their six children. The second PCR used the M1S primer, and this primer added sample barcodes and 2-4 random nucleotides. The overlap seen between related mothers and children slightly exceeded that of unrelated pairs, though not significantly.

Sequencing was done on a sample of blood. This chain uses TRBV3-1 with TRBJ1-2; D is possibly TRBD1 (5 bases). The sequence derives from a woman aged 40 to 55 in good health. The CDR3 reads CASSPRGDGHKTYTF. The CDR3 nucleotides read TGTGCCAGCAGCCCAAGAGGGGACGGCCATAAAACTTACACCTTC.